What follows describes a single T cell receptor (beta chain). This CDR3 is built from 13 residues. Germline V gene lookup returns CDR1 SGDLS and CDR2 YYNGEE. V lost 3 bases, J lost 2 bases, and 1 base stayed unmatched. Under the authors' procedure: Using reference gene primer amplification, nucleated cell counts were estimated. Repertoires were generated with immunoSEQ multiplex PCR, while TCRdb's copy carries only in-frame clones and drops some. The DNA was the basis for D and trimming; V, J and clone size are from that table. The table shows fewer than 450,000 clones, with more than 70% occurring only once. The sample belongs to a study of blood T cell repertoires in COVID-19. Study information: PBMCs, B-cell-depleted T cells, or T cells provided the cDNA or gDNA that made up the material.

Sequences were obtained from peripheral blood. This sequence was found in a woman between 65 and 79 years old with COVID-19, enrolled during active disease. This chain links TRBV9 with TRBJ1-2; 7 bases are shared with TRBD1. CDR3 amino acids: CASSADRNYGYTF. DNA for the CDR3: TGTGCCAGCAGCGCGGACAGGAACTATGGCTACACCTTC.